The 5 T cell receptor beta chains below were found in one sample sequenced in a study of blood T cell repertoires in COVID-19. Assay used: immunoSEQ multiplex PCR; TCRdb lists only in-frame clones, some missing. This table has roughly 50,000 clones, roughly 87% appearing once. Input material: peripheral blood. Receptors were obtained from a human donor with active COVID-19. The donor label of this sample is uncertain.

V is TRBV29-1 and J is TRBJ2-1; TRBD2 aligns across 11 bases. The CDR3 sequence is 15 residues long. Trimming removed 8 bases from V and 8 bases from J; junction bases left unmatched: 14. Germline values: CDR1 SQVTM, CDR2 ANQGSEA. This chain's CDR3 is CSTRLGSGGGDEQFF. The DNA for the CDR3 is TGCAGCACCCGACTTGGTAGCGGGGGGGGCGATGAGCAGTTCTTC.

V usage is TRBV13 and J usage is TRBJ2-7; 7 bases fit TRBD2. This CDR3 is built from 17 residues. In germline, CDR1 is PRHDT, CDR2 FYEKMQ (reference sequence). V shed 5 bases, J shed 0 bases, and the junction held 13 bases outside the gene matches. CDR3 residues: CASSSRVARGDSYEQYF. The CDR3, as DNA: TGTGCCAGCAGCAGTAGGGTTGCACGGGGGGACTCCTACGAGCAGTACTTC.

The CDR3 here is CASSSRLAVNQETQYF. In nucleotides, the CDR3 is TGTGCCAGCAGCTCACGACTAGCGGTGAACCAAGAGACCCAGTACTTC. J is TRBJ2-5 and V is TRBV5-4; 9 bases are a match to TRBD2. In germline, CDR1 is SGHNT, CDR2 YYREEE (reference sequence). The ends lost 3 bases at V and 0 bases at J; junction bases unmatched: 6. CDR3 size: 16 residues.

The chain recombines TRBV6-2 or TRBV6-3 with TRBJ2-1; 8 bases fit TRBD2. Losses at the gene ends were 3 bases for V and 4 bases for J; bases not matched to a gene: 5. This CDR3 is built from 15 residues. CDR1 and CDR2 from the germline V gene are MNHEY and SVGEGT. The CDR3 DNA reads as TGTGCCAGCAGTTATTTTAGCGGGGCTTACAATGAGCAGTTCTTC. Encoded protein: CASSYFSGAYNEQFF.

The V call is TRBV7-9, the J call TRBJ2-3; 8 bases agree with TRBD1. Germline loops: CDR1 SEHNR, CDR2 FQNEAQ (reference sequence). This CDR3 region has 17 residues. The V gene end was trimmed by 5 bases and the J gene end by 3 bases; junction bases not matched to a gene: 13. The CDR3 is CASSHRDRLYGTDTQYF. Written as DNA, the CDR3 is TGTGCCAGCAGCCACCGGGACAGGCTATACGGGACAGATACGCAGTATTTT.